In its sample, the clone carrying this T cell receptor beta chain was seen once. The CDR3 has 15 amino acids. Germline V gene data show CDR1 as SGHNT and CDR2 as YENEEA. V was pared by 2 bases and J by 8 bases, with 18 bases between. This sample was included in a study of blood T cell repertoires in COVID-19. Overall study: In each case, the material was cDNA or gDNA derived from T cells, B-cell-depleted T cells, or PBMCs.

Adults between about 18 and 95 years of age took part from about 24 US areas. Two negative PCRs, clearance, or symptom resolution were required of recovered Cohort 3 donors. How the authors handled the data: Amplification of reference gene primers was used by the study to estimate nucleated cell counts. Sequencing used immunoSEQ multiplex PCR; TCRdb keeps in-frame clones, though not all of them. The DNA was the basis for D and trimming; V, J and clone size are from that table. The data contain under 450,000 clones, around 83% of them singletons. The sequenced sample was PBMCs or T cells enriched from blood (not recorded which). The gene calls are TRBV11-3 and TRBJ1-2, with D uncertain. The receptor comes from a woman aged 45-60 years who had recovered from COVID-19. CDR3 loop: CASSLSSVLPRGYTF. In DNA, the CDR3 is TGTGCCAGCAGCTTAAGCTCGGTCCTACCGCGGGGCTACACCTTC.